The clone carrying this T cell receptor (beta chain) was observed at least ten times. TCRdb processed the 5' RACE reads anew with MiXCR; each CDR3 protein has one entry. Of around 450,000 distinct CDR3 sequences in the sample, around 24% were seen once. This sample is drawn from a study of T-cell memory formation after mild COVID-19. Sequencing was performed on PBMCs or a T cell subset sorted from them (not recorded which). The source of this sequence is an adult woman who had mild COVID-19 (a few samples of this study predate the infection). Cell type and time point are not known.

CDR3 in DNA: TGTGCCATCAGCAATTCCCGACTAGCGGGCGGCGCCACAGATACGCAGTATTTT. It yields the protein CAISNSRLAGGATDTQYF. The chain has TRBV10-3 and TRBJ2-3, with 10 bases aligning to TRBD2. CDR1 and CDR2 from the germline V gene are ENHRY and SYGVKD. The CDR3 has 18 residues. The trim removed 6 bases at V and 2 bases at J, leaving 14 bases unmatched.